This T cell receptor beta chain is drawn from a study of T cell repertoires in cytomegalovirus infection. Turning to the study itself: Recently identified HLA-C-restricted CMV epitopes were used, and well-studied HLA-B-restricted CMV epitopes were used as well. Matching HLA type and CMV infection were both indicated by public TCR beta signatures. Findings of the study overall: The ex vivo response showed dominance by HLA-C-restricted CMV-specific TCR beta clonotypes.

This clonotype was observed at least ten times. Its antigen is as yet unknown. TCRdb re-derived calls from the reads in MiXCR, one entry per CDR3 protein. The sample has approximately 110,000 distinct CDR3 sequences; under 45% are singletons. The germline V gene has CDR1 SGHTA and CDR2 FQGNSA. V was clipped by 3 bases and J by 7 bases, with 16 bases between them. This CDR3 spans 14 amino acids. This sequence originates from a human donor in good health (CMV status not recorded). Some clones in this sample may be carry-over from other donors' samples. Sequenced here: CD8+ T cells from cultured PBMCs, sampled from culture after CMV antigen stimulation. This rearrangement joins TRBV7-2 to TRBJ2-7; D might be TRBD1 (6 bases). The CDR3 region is CASSLWTEAREQYF. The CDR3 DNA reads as TGTGCCAGCAGCTTGTGGACAGAGGCGAGGGAGCAGTACTTC.